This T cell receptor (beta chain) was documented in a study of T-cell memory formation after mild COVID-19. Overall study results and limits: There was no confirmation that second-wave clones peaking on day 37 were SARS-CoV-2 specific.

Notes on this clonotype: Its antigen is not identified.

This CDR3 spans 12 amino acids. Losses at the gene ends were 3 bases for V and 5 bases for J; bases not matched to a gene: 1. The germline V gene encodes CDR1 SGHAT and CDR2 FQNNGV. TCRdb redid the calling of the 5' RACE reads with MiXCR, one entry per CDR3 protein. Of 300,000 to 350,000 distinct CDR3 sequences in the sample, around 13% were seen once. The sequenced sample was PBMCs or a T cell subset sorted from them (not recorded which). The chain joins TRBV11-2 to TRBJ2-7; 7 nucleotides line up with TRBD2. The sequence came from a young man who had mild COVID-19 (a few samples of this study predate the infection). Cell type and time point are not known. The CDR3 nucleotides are TGTGCCAGCAGCTTCCTAGCGGACGAGCAGTACTTC. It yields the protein CASSFLADEQYF. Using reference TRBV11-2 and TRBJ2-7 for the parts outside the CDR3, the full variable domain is EAGVAQSPRYKIIEKRQSVAFWCNPISGHATLYWYQQILGQGPKLLIQFQNNGVVDDSQLPKDRFSAERLKGVDSTLKIQPAKLEDSAVYLCASSFLADEQYFGPGTRLTVT.